The rows below give T cell receptor beta chains drawn from one sample of a study of response to subunit inactivated influenza vaccine. TCRdb passed the RT-PCR reads through MiXCR, listing each CDR3 protein once. Found here are hundreds of thousands of distinct CDR3 sequences, about 25% of them singletons; the top ten hold over 1.5%. This sample comprised CD4+ T cells sorted from PBMCs, obtained more than 4 days after vaccination. These receptors all stem from a man in his fifties or sixties who received an inactivated influenza vaccine. Each CDR3 is given with its conserved first and last residue. D genes are given only for firm matches. Where a row states a size, it is once, few, many or the class of an expanded clone; other rows omit it.

d_call	clone_size	v_call	j_call	cdr3_nt	cdr3_aa
NA	NA	TRBV4-3	TRBJ1-1	TGCGCCAGCAGCCAGATCAGGAACACTGAAGCTTTCTTT	CASSQIRNTEAFF
NA	few	TRBV6-2/TRBV6-3	TRBJ2-4	TGTGCCAGCAGTTACGCGGGGCTAGCCAAAAACATTCAGTACTTC	CASSYAGLAKNIQYF
TRBD2	NA	TRBV20-1	TRBJ2-1	TGCAGTGCGGGGCGGGAGGGCTATAGCTCCTACAATGAGCAGTTCTTC	CSAGREGYSSYNEQFF
NA	NA	TRBV20-1	TRBJ2-7	TGCAGTGCTATCCCCACCGGGTTCCTGCACTACGAGCAGTACTTC	CSAIPTGFLHYEQYF
TRBD2	NA	TRBV24-1	TRBJ2-5	TGTGCCACCGGCAAGGGACTAGCGGGAGGGCCTTTTTTACGGCAAGAGACCCAGTACTTC	CATGKGLAGGPFLRQETQYF
NA	NA	TRBV11-2	TRBJ2-1	TGTGCCAGCAGCTTAATCCCCTGGGATGAGCAGTTCTTC	CASSLIPWDEQFF
NA	few	TRBV29-1	TRBJ2-1	TGCAGCGTTGTGGCTACCCGCTCCTACAATGAGCAGTTCTTC	CSVVATRSYNEQFF
NA	few	TRBV4-3	TRBJ2-3	TGCGCCAGCAGCCAAGGTACAGTCACAGATACGCAGTATTTT	CASSQGTVTDTQYF
NA	NA	TRBV15	TRBJ1-5	TGTGCCACCAGCAGAGATCTCAGTAGCAATCAGCCCCAGCATTTT	CATSRDLSSNQPQHF
TRBD2	few	TRBV5-1	TRBJ2-1	TGCGCCAGCAGGAGTTCTAGCGGGAACAATGAGCAGTTCTTC	CASRSSSGNNEQFF
NA	few	TRBV20-1	TRBJ1-6	TGCAGTGCTAGCAGGGCCCTCAATTCACCCCTCCACTTT	CSASRALNSPLHF
TRBD1	NA	TRBV7-8	TRBJ2-3	TGTGCCAGCAGCTACGACAGGGCAGATACGCAGTATTTT	CASSYDRADTQYF
TRBD1	NA	TRBV9	TRBJ1-1	TGTGCCAGCAGCGTAGACGGGACAGGGAAGGGGAAAGCTTTCTTT	CASSVDGTGKGKAFF
TRBD1	NA	TRBV7-9	TRBJ2-3	TGTGCCAGCAGCTTAGACCCTGGACAGGGGAGGGATACGCAGTATTTT	CASSLDPGQGRDTQYF
NA	few	TRBV5-1	TRBJ2-2	TGCGCCAGCAGGCCGACTAGTCGTGCCGGGGAGCTGTTTTTT	CASRPTSRAGELFF
TRBD1	few	TRBV9	TRBJ1-2	TGTGCCAGCAGCGTGGGGGGACAGATCCTCTATGGCTACACCTTC	CASSVGGQILYGYTF
NA	NA	TRBV5-5	TRBJ2-2	TGTGCCAGCATATTAGACAGTGCGAACACCGGGGAGCTGTTTTTT	CASILDSANTGELFF
TRBD2	few	TRBV2	TRBJ2-1	TGTGCCAGCAGTGCCCAGACTAGCGGCTACAATGAGCAGTTCTTC	CASSAQTSGYNEQFF
NA	few	TRBV12-3/TRBV12-4	TRBJ1-2	TGTGCCAGCAGTCTCCGGTTGGTCAGCTACACCTTC	CASSLRLVSYTF
NA	few	TRBV18	TRBJ2-3	TGTGCCAGCTCACCACCGTTAGGGCAAAGCACAGATACGCAGTATTTT	CASSPPLGQSTDTQYF
NA	NA	TRBV20-1	TRBJ2-3	TGCAGTGCTAGAGGCGTTCCGGGATCTAGCACAGATACGCAGTATTTT	CSARGVPGSSTDTQYF
NA	few	TRBV24-1	TRBJ1-2	TGTGCCACCAGTGATTGGTTCAACTATGGCTACACCTTC	CATSDWFNYGYTF